This T cell receptor beta chain was sequenced during a study of OX40 agonist ivuxolimab in advanced cancers. Study details: Patients achieving partial responses numbered three: one hepatocellular carcinoma case and two cutaneous melanoma cases. Study-level results: The study did not work out the antigen specificity of the expanded peripheral T cells.

This table comes from immunoSEQ multiplex PCR, and its TCRdb copy is limited to in-frame clones, with some not included. Here the sample spans 70,000 to 90,000 clones, about 81% being singletons. CDR3 length: 11 amino acids. Deletions cut 6 bases from V and 8 bases from J, with 8 bases between. Germline V lookup: CDR1 SGHNT, CDR2 YENEEA. Turning to this clone: Its antigen remains unknown. This may be a read error: a much more frequent sequence differs by one nucleotide.

The starting material was CD4+ or CD8+ T cells sorted from blood, obtained in a trial of the OX40 agonist ivuxolimab. This sequence was found in an adult with an advanced solid tumor such as melanoma, head and neck, liver or kidney cancer. The rearrangement uses TRBV11-3 and TRBJ2-1; D gene uncertain. The CDR3 nucleotides are TGTGCCAGCAGTCGTTACTATGAGCAGTTCTTC. The encoded protein is CASSRYYEQFF.